A single sample is the source of the 16 T cell receptor beta chains below, sequenced in a study of T-cell reconstitution after alpha-beta-depleted transplantation in children. As it was prepared, the TCRbeta library received unique molecular identifiers. A single record per CDR3 protein comes from TCRdb applying MiXCR to the PCR reads. The sample lists 200,000 to 300,000 distinct CDR3 sequences; 12% were seen once. The material sequenced was PBMCs from the stem cell graft donor, taken from the stem cell graft. The receptors stem from a human donor who donated a stem cell graft to a child with acute lymphoblastic leukemia.

This clonotype appeared many times. The chain joins TRBV20-1 to TRBJ2-4, with TRBD2 identical over 11 bases. The CDR3 consists of 14 residues. V shed 4 bases and J 11 bases; nucleotides not matched to a gene: 10. The germline V gene encodes CDR1 DFQATT and CDR2 SNEGSKA (reference sequence). The CDR3 coding sequence is TGCAGTGCTAAACTAGCGGGGGAGATAGCGGTTCAGTACTTC. Translating it yields CSAKLAGEIAVQYF.

This clonotype was detected ten times or more. V usage is TRBV25-1 and J usage is TRBJ1-4, with a tentative D call TRBD1 (5 bases). Germline values: CDR1 MGHDK, CDR2 SYGVNS. The CDR3 has 11 residues. The ends were cut back, 6 bases at V and 14 bases at J, with 13 bases in the middle. This CDR3 reads CASREDQGLFF. DNA for the CDR3: TGTGCCAGCAGGGAAGACCAGGGCCTGTTTTTT.

The genes are TRBV3-1 and TRBJ2-1; no reliable D call. This CDR3 is built from 14 residues. Germline assignment: CDR1 LGHDT and CDR2 YNNKEL (reference sequence). Trimming cost V 4 bases and J 4 bases, with 11 bases left between them. The CDR3 loop reads CASSPDKFYNEQFF. The DNA for the CDR3 is TGTGCCAGCAGCCCTGATAAGTTTTACAATGAGCAGTTCTTC.

Many counts were recorded for this clonotype. The CDR3 here is CASSVSPDLAKNIQYF. CDR3 nucleotide sequence: TGTGCCAGCAGCGTATCCCCCGACCTAGCCAAAAACATTCAGTACTTC. The chain couples TRBV9 to TRBJ2-4; D gene uncertain. Germline lookup yields CDR1 SGDLS and CDR2 YYNGEE. Trimming took 1 base from V and 0 from J, leaving 11 bases between them. There are 16 residues in the CDR3.

This clonotype was recorded at least ten times. The V and J genes are TRBV6-1 and TRBJ2-5, with D possibly being TRBD1 (5 bases). The V and J ends lost 6 bases and 4 bases respectively, with 15 bases between them. The germline gives CDR1 MNHNS, CDR2 SASEGT. The CDR3 is 14 amino acids. This CDR3 reads CASSRVGLRETQYF. The CDR3 nucleotides read TGTGCCAGCAGCAGGGTCGGTCTGCGAGAGACCCAGTACTTC.

The table lists this clonotype with many counts. The chain employs TRBV6-5 and TRBJ2-7; 7 bases are shared with TRBD2. Per germline, CDR1 MNHEY and CDR2 SVGAGI. The CDR3 spans 15 residues. V lost 0 bases to trimming and J lost 6 bases; unmatched junction nucleotides: 8. The CDR3 DNA reads TGTGCCAGCAGTTACTCTGGGGGAGGGCCCCTCGAGCAGTACTTC. Translating gives CASSYSGGGPLEQYF.

Ten or more counts support this clonotype. The chain employs TRBV5-1 and TRBJ2-1, with D perhaps being TRBD1 or TRBD2 (7 bases each). The CDR3 contains 18 residues. CDR1 and CDR2 (germline): SGHRS, YFSETQ. Trimming took off 3 bases at V and 1 base at J, with 20 bases between the two ends. The CDR3 loop is CASSSTMGRGLSYNEQFF. The CDR3 region has the DNA TGCGCCAGCAGCTCGACAATGGGGAGGGGGCTATCCTACAATGAGCAGTTCTTC. Based on the CDR3 plus reference TRBV5-1 and TRBJ2-1, the full variable domain is KAGVTQTPRYLIKTRGQQVTLSCSPISGHRSVSWYQQTPGQGLQFLFEYFSETQRNKGNFPGRFSGRQFSNSRSEMNVSTLELGDSALYLCASSSTMGRGLSYNEQFFGPGTRLTVL.

The table lists this clonotype with a few counts. The V call is TRBV4-3, the J call TRBJ1-2; weak D call: TRBD1 (5 bases). Germline-derived CDR1 and CDR2 are LGHNA and YSLEER. The V end lost 0 bases, the J end lost 4 bases, and 12 bases lay between the germline ends. The CDR3 consists of 15 residues. CDR3 in amino acids: CASSQDLGESYGYTF. For the CDR3, the DNA is TGCGCCAGCAGCCAAGATCTAGGGGAAAGCTATGGCTACACCTTC.

This clonotype was recorded at least ten times. The chain couples TRBV5-1 to TRBJ2-7; tentatively, D is TRBD2 (6 bases). This CDR3 region has 13 residues. The V gene's germline CDR1 is SGHRS and CDR2 YFSETQ. Trimming took 7 bases from V and 3 from J, leaving 14 bases between them. The CDR3 DNA sequence: TGCGCCAGCTCAACGGGGAGGTTCTACGAGCAGTACTTC. Amino acids: CASSTGRFYEQYF.

This clonotype came up many times. The chain links TRBV4-3 to TRBJ1-2; the D gene is possibly TRBD1 (6 bases). The CDR3 covers 14 residues. The V and J ends lost 2 bases and 4 bases respectively, with 11 bases between them. The germline gives CDR1 LGHNA, CDR2 YSLEER. CDR3 nucleotide sequence: TGCGCCAGCAGCCAATTGACAGGTTCCTATGGCTACACCTTC. Translation gives CASSQLTGSYGYTF.

This clonotype was found many times. This chain joins TRBV12-3 or TRBV12-4 and TRBJ1-6; 11 bases fit TRBD1. J gave up 5 bases and V 6 bases, and 3 bases lay outside the gene matches. This CDR3 contains 15 residues. CDR3 bases: TGTGCCAGCAGGTCGGGACAGGGGGATAATTCACCCCTCCACTTT. The encoded protein is CASRSGQGDNSPLHF.

This clonotype was counted many times. This chain joins TRBV5-4 and TRBJ2-3; 9 nucleotides agree with TRBD1. The germline V gene has CDR1 SGHNT and CDR2 YYREEE (reference sequence). This CDR3 is 15 amino acids long. Germline trimming cut 3 bases from V and 1 base from J; bases unmatched to any gene: 3. The DNA for the CDR3 is TGTGCCAGCAGCTATAGGACAGGGGGCACAGATACGCAGTATTTT. This codes for CASSYRTGGTDTQYF.

This clonotype was picked up many times. This rearrangement joins TRBV10-3 to TRBJ2-1; 9 nucleotides agree with TRBD1. Germline trimming cut 10 bases from V and 5 bases from J; bases unmatched to any gene: 9. Germline assignment: CDR1 ENHRY and CDR2 SYGVKD. The CDR3 is made up of 14 amino acids. This CDR3 is CATIGTGFDNEQFF. CDR3 coding DNA: TGTGCCACGATAGGGACAGGGTTCGACAATGAGCAGTTCTTC.

This clonotype was seen at least ten times. This sequence joins TRBV10-3 and TRBJ2-7; 7 bases are shared with TRBD2. The germline V gene has CDR1 ENHRY and CDR2 SYGVKD. The CDR3 runs to 16 residues. The V and J ends lost 6 bases and 5 bases, in that order; junction bases with no gene match: 16. CDR3 amino acids: CAISPTSERAGHEQYF. DNA of the CDR3: TGTGCCATCAGCCCTACTAGCGAACGGGCAGGGCACGAGCAGTACTTC.

About this clonotype: A read error is possible here, since a much larger clone lies one base away. V is TRBV7-2 and J is TRBJ2-7, with TRBD1 identical over 8 bases. CDR1 is SGHTA and CDR2 is FQGNSA in the germline V gene. This CDR3 has 14 residues. V lost 5 bases, J lost 8 bases, and 11 bases stayed unmatched. The CDR3 loop is CASSPDRGAYQQYF. The CDR3 DNA reads as TGTGCCAGCAGCCCCGACAGGGGAGCGTACCAGCAGTACTTC.

There are many counts of this clonotype. The chain combines TRBV24-1 with TRBJ2-3; D is uncertain. This CDR3 is built from 15 residues. Germline V gene lookup returns CDR1 KGHDR and CDR2 SFDVKD. V lost 4 bases to trimming and J lost 1 base, with 11 bases between them. CDR3 sequence (DNA): TGTGCCACCAGTGAAGCGCATGGGGGCACAGATACGCAGTATTTT. Its protein product is CATSEAHGGTDTQYF.